Below, 17 T cell receptor beta chains from the same sample are listed, as sequenced in a study of CD8+CD57+ T cells in acquired aplastic anemia. The template for TCR beta VDJ and CDR3 sequence profiling was genomic DNA. One entry per CDR3 protein, called by TCRdb with MiXCR from the reads. The data show around 200,000 distinct CDR3 sequences, less than 65% seen once. Sequencing was carried out using sorted CD4+, CD8+, or CD8+CD57+ T cells (not recorded which) from PBMCs. The source is a human donor in good health, serving as a control.

V and J are TRBV28 and TRBJ2-7, with 9 bases that match TRBD1. The germline CDR1 and CDR2 sequences are MDHEN and SYDVKM. CDR3 length: 15 amino acids. After removal of 2 bases from V and 7 bases from J, the junction contained 9 bases not matched to a gene. The CDR3 protein is CASSLRGQGLWEQYF. As DNA, the CDR3 is TGTGCCAGCAGTTTAAGGGGACAGGGTCTGTGGGAGCAGTACTTC.

The V call is TRBV6-2 or TRBV6-3, the J call TRBJ1-1; no firm D call. The CDR3 has 13 residues. CDR1 is MNHEY and CDR2 is SVGEGT in the germline V gene. V lost 7 bases and J 4 bases, leaving 13 bases between the germline ends. CDR3 sequence: CASNSRVSTEAFF. The CDR3 DNA reads TGTGCCAGCAACTCGCGAGTGAGCACTGAAGCTTTCTTT.

This clonotype was seen at least ten times. V gene TRBV19 combines with J gene TRBJ1-2, with a possible D match to TRBD1 (6 bases). Trimming pared 6 bases from V and 3 bases from J, leaving 17 bases between. Germline loops: CDR1 LNHDA, CDR2 SQIVND (reference sequence). The CDR3 is 15 residues long. The CDR3 loop reads CASRASGHGYYGYTF. DNA of the CDR3: TGTGCCAGTAGGGCCTCGGGACACGGATACTATGGCTACACCTTC.

CDR3 protein: CAISESPGTSPNNEQFF. CDR3 DNA sequence: TGTGCCATCAGTGAGTCTCCTGGGACTAGCCCTAACAATGAGCAGTTCTTC. V and J are TRBV10-3 and TRBJ2-1; 9 bases match TRBD2. The CDR3 is made up of 17 amino acids. Germline lookup yields CDR1 ENHRY and CDR2 SYGVKD. The V gene end was trimmed by 0 bases and the J gene end by 5 bases; junction bases not matched to a gene: 8.

This clonotype showed up many times. The chain couples TRBV7-2 to TRBJ2-5, with unresolved D. V shed 1 base and J shed 4 bases, with 10 bases lying between them. The CDR3 is 14 residues long. CDR1 SGHTA and CDR2 FQGNSA come from the germline V gene. CDR3 residues: CASSLGLGVETQYF. The CDR3 nucleotides are TGTGCCAGCAGCTTAGGCCTAGGCGTAGAGACCCAGTACTTC.

Note on this clonotype: The germline gene is not matched at one end of the junction; a read error may be the cause. The chain has TRBV7-2 and TRBJ2-7; 8 bases match TRBD1. This CDR3 spans 13 amino acids. Per germline, CDR1 SGHTA and CDR2 FQGNSA. The CDR3 sequence is CASSRGQVELSSF. As DNA, the CDR3 is TGTGCCAGCAGCCGGGGACAGGTCGAGCTCTCTTCCTTC.

The sample holds many counts of this clonotype. This chain joins TRBV20-1 and TRBJ1-2; D ambiguous. This CDR3 has 12 amino acids. Germline V gene sequence: CDR1 DFQATT, CDR2 SNEGSKA (reference sequence). Trimming took off 6 bases at V and 8 bases at J, with 16 bases between the two ends. The CDR3 reads CSAPGRAGGYTF. The CDR3 DNA reads as TGCAGTGCACCCGGGCGCGCCGGGGGCTACACCTTC.

This clonotype was picked up a small number of times. This chain links TRBV7-6 with TRBJ2-3, with 8 bases aligning to TRBD2. Germline CDR1 SGHVS, CDR2 FNYEAQ. The CDR3 runs to 17 residues. V lost 3 bases and J lost 0; bases outside the gene matches: 8. CDR3 nucleotides: TGTGCCAGCAGCTTGGACGCGAGCGGGAGCAGCACAGATACGCAGTATTTT. Protein: CASSLDASGSSTDTQYF.

This clonotype has at least ten counts. The chain couples TRBV7-2 to TRBJ1-2; D gene uncertain. V lost 4 bases to trimming and J lost 8 bases, with 14 bases between them. The CDR3 has 13 residues. Germline V gives CDR1 SGHTA, CDR2 FQGNSA. This CDR3 is CASSYFGVRGYTF. DNA of the CDR3: TGTGCCAGCAGCTACTTTGGTGTTAGGGGCTACACCTTC.

This clonotype was detected only a few times. The chain recombines TRBV24-1 with TRBJ1-1, with D unclear. Germline V lookup: CDR1 KGHDR, CDR2 SFDVKD. The CDR3 spans 13 residues. Trimming pared 4 bases from V and 1 base from J, leaving 6 bases between. CDR3 in amino acids: CATSDHKNTEAFF. The CDR3 DNA follows: TGTGCCACCAGTGACCATAAGAACACTGAAGCTTTCTTT.

A remark on this clonotype: A junction end diverges from the germline sequence, so it may reflect a read error. V usage is TRBV2 and J usage is TRBJ2-6, with D unresolved. The CDR3 is made up of 13 amino acids. Germline CDR1 reads SNHLY; CDR2 reads FYNNEI. This chain's CDR3 is CAISDVRANVLTF. Written as DNA, the CDR3 is TGTGCCATCAGTGACGTGAGGGCCAACGTCCTGACTTTC.

The chain employs TRBV19 and TRBJ2-3; 8 nucleotides align to TRBD2. The CDR3 covers 15 residues. With 3 bases clipped from V and 1 base from J, the junction kept 3 bases outside the gene matches. The V gene's germline CDR1 is LNHDA and CDR2 SQIVND (reference sequence). CDR3 sequence: CASSMRGEGTDTQYF. The CDR3 nucleotides read TGTGCCAGTAGTATGCGGGGGGAGGGCACAGATACGCAGTATTTT. The full variable domain, completed using reference TRBV19 and TRBJ2-3, is DGGITQSPKYLFRKEGQNVTLSCEQNLNHDAMYWYRQDPGQGLRLIYYSQIVNDFQKGDIAEGYSVSREKKESFPLTVTSAQKNPTAFYLCASSMRGEGTDTQYFGPGTRLTVL.

The chain is built from TRBV29-1 and TRBJ2-5, with a weak D call TRBD1 (6 bases). V gave up 6 bases and J gave up 4 bases, with 15 bases separating them. CDR1 and CDR2 from the germline V gene are SQVTM and ANQGSEA. The CDR3 sequence is 13 residues long. The CDR3 nucleotides read TGCAGCGTAGGACAGACGGCGGGAGAGACCCAGTACTTC. This sequence encodes CSVGQTAGETQYF.

This clonotype was observed a handful of times. V is TRBV19 and J is TRBJ1-2, with 8 bases matching TRBD1. V lost 6 bases to trimming and J lost 4 bases; unmatched junction nucleotides: 10. The CDR3 covers 15 residues. Germline assignment: CDR1 LNHDA and CDR2 SQIVND (reference sequence). The CDR3: CASSPEAGQAYGYTF. CDR3 DNA: TGTGCCAGTAGCCCCGAGGCGGGACAGGCCTATGGCTACACCTTC.

This clonotype was seen just once. A junction end diverges from the germline sequence, so it may reflect a read error. The J gene is TRBJ2-7, the V gene TRBV11-3; 7 bases are a match to TRBD1. CDR1 is SGHNT, CDR2 YENEEA, per germline. The CDR3 runs 10 residues. CDR3: CASSSGQVKF. The DNA of the CDR3 is TGTGCCAGCAGCTCCGGACAGGTCAAGTTC.

This clonotype was detected only once. The chain is built from TRBV20-1 and TRBJ2-5; TRBD2 aligns across 7 bases. Unmatched junction bases numbered 18, after V lost 6 bases and J lost 11 bases. This CDR3 region has 14 residues. The germline gives CDR1 DFQATT, CDR2 SNEGSKA (reference sequence). The CDR3 spells CSATSVRGYNEQYF. The CDR3 DNA is TGCAGTGCCACCAGCGTGCGGGGGTACAATGAGCAGTACTTC.

The chain uses TRBV9 and TRBJ2-2, with TRBD1 matching over 9 bases. The ends lost 4 bases at V and 1 base at J; junction bases unmatched: 8. The CDR3 is 17 residues long. The germline V gene encodes CDR1 SGDLS and CDR2 YYNGEE. The CDR3 protein is CASSHLPGQGNTGELFF. The DNA of the CDR3 is TGTGCCAGCAGCCACCTTCCGGGACAGGGGAACACCGGGGAGCTGTTTTTT.